Described below is a single T cell receptor (beta chain) sequence and its context. Its cognate antigen has yet to be identified. No base-level quality is on record; no much larger clone is a single base apart. The data were obtained in a study of T cell changes during pregnancy in multiple sclerosis (dated by TCRdb to about 2019). About the full investigation: The study looked at changes in the T cell repertoire across pregnancy in women with multiple sclerosis.

The receptor library was made with the immunoSEQ multiplex PCR assay. As stored in TCRdb, this immuneACCESS dataset retains in-frame rearrangements with V and J assigned. A fraction of the clones does not appear; measured against another copy, unresolved V genes explain less than half of the discrepancy, and the remainder lacks a known reason. Recorded for this sample are over 80,000 clones; 80% to 95% of them occurred a single time. The ten largest clones capture around 1.4% of the sample. Sequencing was performed on peripheral blood, taken in the third trimester of pregnancy. The receptor was isolated from a female donor in good health, enrolled as a control in a pregnancy study.

CDR3 reads: CAWSALTGAGQPQHF. The DNA is TGTGCCTGGAGCGCCCTCACAGGGGCCGGTCAGCCCCAGCATTTT. The chain is made from TRBV30 and TRBJ1-5; 7 bases in the junction line up with TRBD1. The cysteine opens and the phenylalanine closes a CDR3 of 15 amino acids. Only CDR3 DNA remains: 45 bases, in frame from the first base. From a lookup of the germline V gene (reference sequence), CDR1 and CDR2 are GTSNPN and SVGIG. Relative to germline, V is missing 3 bases and J is missing 6 bases, with 11 bases of the junction outside any gene match. Joined to the reference TRBV30 and TRBJ1-5 proteins, this CDR3 gives the full variable domain: SQTIHQWPATLVQPVGSPLSLECTVEGTSNPNLYWYRQAAGRGLQLLFYSVGIGQISSEVPQNLSASRPQDRQFILSSKKLLLSDSGFYLCAWSALTGAGQPQHFGDGTRLSIL.